Following are 8 T cell receptor beta chains from one sample sequenced in a study of monozygotic twins with inflammatory bowel disease. TCRdb reprocessed the 5' RACE reads and stores each CDR3 protein as one record, lacking DNA. The repertoire table contains about 300,000 distinct CDR3 sequences. The specimen was blood. Receptors originate from a human donor with ulcerative colitis or Crohn's disease, or a healthy co-twin of an affected twin (not recorded which).

The chain carries TRBV10-3 and TRBJ2-5. There are 13 residues in the CDR3. Germline-derived CDR1 and CDR2 are ENHRY and SYGVKD. The CDR3 spells CAISEGSEETQYF.

The chain combines TRBV20-1 with TRBJ1-5; TCRdb proposes TRBD1, but this gene call is untestable without DNA. CDR3 size: 14 residues. The germline V gene encodes CDR1 DFQATT and CDR2 SNEGSKA (reference sequence). The CDR3 spells CSARKKGAIQPQHF.

This chain joins TRBV12-3 or TRBV12-4 and TRBJ2-7; TCRdb indicates TRBD2, and absent DNA this call remains unverified. There are 15 residues in the CDR3. The CDR3 loop reads CASRTQTSGVYEQYF.

The V call is TRBV20-1, the J call TRBJ2-6. This CDR3 is built from 14 residues. Per the germline V gene, CDR1 is DFQATT and CDR2 is SNEGSKA (reference sequence). The CDR3 sequence: CSARSRVGANVLTF.

The rearrangement links TRBV20-1 to TRBJ1-4; as DNA is missing, the TRBD1 call by TCRdb cannot be tested. The CDR3 spans 12 residues. CDR1 and CDR2 from the germline V gene are DFQATT and SNEGSKA (reference sequence). The CDR3 region is CSARMGQGLLFF.

This chain links TRBV10-3 with TRBJ2-3. CDR3 size: 13 residues. Germline CDR1 is ENHRY and CDR2 is SYGVKD. CDR3 sequence reads: CAISDPSWDTQYF.

The gene calls are TRBV6-1 and TRBJ2-3; as DNA is missing, the TRBD2 call by TCRdb cannot be tested. CDR1 MNHNS and CDR2 SASEGT come from the germline V gene. This CDR3 comprises 15 residues. The CDR3 reads CASRPSGRKTDTQYF.

The CDR3 loop is CASSRTVNTEAFF. V is TRBV7-6 and J is TRBJ1-1; TCRdb indicates TRBD1, and absent DNA this call remains unverified. Germline CDR1 and CDR2: SGHVS and FNYEAQ. The CDR3 extends over 13 amino acids.